This T cell receptor beta chain appears in the sequencing data of a study of T cells in pancreatic ductal adenocarcinoma. The table came from immunoSEQ multiplex PCR; TCRdb's copy has only in-frame clones and leaves some out. The sample lists about 5,400 clones; around 74% were seen once. Regarding the study as a whole: Tumor samples had fewer productive templates and roughly 7.7-fold fewer unique clonotypes than blood.

About this clone itself: The antigen is unknown.

The selected patients with pancreatic ductal adenocarcinoma had surgery but no neoadjuvant therapy. The sequence was obtained from a human donor with pancreatic ductal adenocarcinoma. Sequenced material: pancreatic tumor tissue.

CDR3 in amino acids: CASSPLAGGTDTQYF. Here the CDR3 DNA reads TGTGCCAGCAGCCCCCTAGCGGGGGGCACAGATACGCAGTATTTT. The chain employs TRBV5-6 and TRBJ2-3; 10 bases line up with TRBD2. CDR1 SGHDT and CDR2 YYEEEE come from the germline V gene. This CDR3 region has 15 residues. V shed 4 bases and J 1 base; nucleotides not matched to a gene: 3.